This entry describes one T cell receptor (beta chain). Antigen: not known. Clones were read by immunoSEQ multiplex PCR, and TCRdb kept only the in-frame ones, dropping some. The sample shows some 2,100,000 clones, around 95% of them seen only once. The data were obtained in a study of shared clonotypes between healthy human individuals. Regarding the study as a whole: Blood was the only sampled material, and tissue repertoires likely differ. Among non-shared clonotypes, generation probabilities were lower than among those shared by all four donors.

Germline values: CDR1 MGHRA, CDR2 YSYEKL. Germline trimming cut 0 bases from V and 2 bases from J; bases unmatched to any gene: 4. The CDR3 loop spans 15 amino acids. This TCR came from a young man in good health. Sequencing was performed on naive CD4+ T cells sorted from blood. Subset defined: CD45RA+ positively selected. The chain employs TRBV4-1 and TRBJ2-7; 7 bases line up with TRBD1. CDR3 DNA: TGCGCCAGCAGCCAAGATTTAGGGGGCCCCTACGAGCAGTACTTC. It translates to CASSQDLGGPYEQYF.